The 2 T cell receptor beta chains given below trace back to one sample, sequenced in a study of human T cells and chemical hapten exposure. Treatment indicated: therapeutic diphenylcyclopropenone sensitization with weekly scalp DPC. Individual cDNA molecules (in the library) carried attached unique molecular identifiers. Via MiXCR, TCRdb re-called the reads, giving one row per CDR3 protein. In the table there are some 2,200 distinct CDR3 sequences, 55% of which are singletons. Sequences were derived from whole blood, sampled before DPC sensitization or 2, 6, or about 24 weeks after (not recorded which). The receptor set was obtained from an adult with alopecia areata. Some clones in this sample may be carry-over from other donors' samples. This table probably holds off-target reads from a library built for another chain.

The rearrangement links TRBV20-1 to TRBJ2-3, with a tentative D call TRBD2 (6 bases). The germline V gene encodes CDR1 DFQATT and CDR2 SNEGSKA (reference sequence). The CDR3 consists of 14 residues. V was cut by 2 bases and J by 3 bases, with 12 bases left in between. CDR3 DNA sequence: TGCAGTGCTAGATTCCCGGAGGGAACAGATACGCAGTATTTT. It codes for CSARFPEGTDTQYF.

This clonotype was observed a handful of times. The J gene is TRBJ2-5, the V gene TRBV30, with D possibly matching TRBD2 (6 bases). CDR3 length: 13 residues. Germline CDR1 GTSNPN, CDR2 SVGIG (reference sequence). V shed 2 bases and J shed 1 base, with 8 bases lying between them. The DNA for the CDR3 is TGTGCCTGGAGTCCGACTAGCCAAGAGACCCAGTACTTC. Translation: CAWSPTSQETQYF.